What follows is one T cell receptor beta chain and its context. This record comes from a study of blood T cell repertoires in COVID-19. Study information: The origin of the acute and convalescent COVID-19 samples was the United States, Italy and Spain. PBMCs, B-cell-depleted T cells, or T cells were the source of the cDNA or gDNA that made up the material.

V dropped 2 bases and J dropped 2; count of bases not matched to a gene: 0. Germline CDR1 and CDR2: SGDLS and YYNGEE. The CDR3 is 13 residues long. Study processing details: Researchers report that nucleated cell counts were estimated from reference gene primer amplification. The method was immunoSEQ multiplex PCR; TCRdb's version includes in-frame clones alone and lacks a portion of them. The DNA was the basis for D and trimming; V, J and clone size are from that table. The sample carries more than 50,000 clones, 75% to 95% recorded once. Sequenced material: peripheral blood. V usage is TRBV9 and J usage is TRBJ1-2; 7 bases are shared with TRBD1. The receptor's source is a human donor with active COVID-19. The donor label of this sample is uncertain. The CDR3 spells CASSVTGNYGYTF. The CDR3 nucleotides are TGTGCCAGCAGCGTGACAGGGAACTATGGCTACACCTTC.